A single sample is the source of the 12 T cell receptor beta chains below, sequenced in a study of blood T cell repertoires in COVID-19. The method was immunoSEQ multiplex PCR; TCRdb's version includes in-frame clones alone and lacks a portion of them. The sample contains 210,000 or so clones, about nine tenths of which appear only once. The sample taken for sequencing was peripheral blood. The receptors were sampled from a man aged 45-65 years with acute or convalescent COVID-19.

This chain joins TRBV3-1 (or the pseudogene TRBV3-2) and TRBJ2-2, with TRBD1 identical over 8 bases. The CDR3 runs to 15 residues. The ends lost 4 bases at V and 4 bases at J; junction bases unmatched: 5. Germline V gene data show CDR1 as LGHDT and CDR2 as YNNKEL (reference sequence). The CDR3 region is CASSRSTGGTGELFF. The CDR3 DNA follows: TGTGCCAGCAGCCGCTCCACAGGGGGCACCGGGGAGCTGTTTTTT.

This clone has more than one count but fewer than ten. The chain is built from TRBV18 and TRBJ1-1; no reliable D call. This CDR3 comprises 16 residues. Trimming cost V 3 bases and J 1 base, with 15 bases left between them. CDR1 and CDR2 (germline): KGHSH, LQKENI. The CDR3 DNA follows: TGTGCCAGCTCACCCCAGGTGGGAGGGTCGAACACTGAAGCTTTCTTT. Amino acid sequence: CASSPQVGGSNTEAFF.

The rearrangement links TRBV2 to TRBJ1-1; 11 bases fit TRBD1. V was clipped by 6 bases and J by 3 bases; unmatched bases: 3. Germline V gives CDR1 SNHLY, CDR2 FYNNEI. The CDR3 extends over 14 amino acids. CDR3 sequence reads: CASRMGQGDTEAFF. The DNA of the CDR3 is TGTGCCAGCAGGATGGGACAGGGGGACACTGAAGCTTTCTTT.

This chain links TRBV2 with TRBJ2-3; D may be TRBD2 (5 bases). Trimming took off 6 bases at V and 3 bases at J, with 13 bases between the two ends. The CDR3 covers 14 residues. The germline V gene has CDR1 SNHLY and CDR2 FYNNEI. CDR3 sequence (DNA): TGTGCCAGCAGAGATGGGCCGGGAACAGATACGCAGTATTTT. This sequence encodes CASRDGPGTDTQYF.

This chain uses TRBV19 with TRBJ1-1, with D possibly matching TRBD1 (5 bases). The CDR3 covers 13 residues. The V end was cut by 4 bases, the J end by 0 bases, with 6 bases between. CDR1 is LNHDA, CDR2 SQIVND, per germline (reference sequence). The CDR3 region has the DNA TGTGCCAGTAGTACAGGGTTGAACACTGAAGCTTTCTTT. As protein: CASSTGLNTEAFF.

The chain is built from TRBV7-2 and TRBJ2-7; the D is unclear. CDR3 size: 11 residues. With 5 bases removed from V and 7 bases from J, the gap between germline ends came to 9 bases. Looked up from germline, CDR1 is SGHTA and CDR2 is FQGNSA. The CDR3 DNA sequence: TGTGCCAGCAGCCCCTTCCGGGAGCAGTACTTC. This sequence encodes CASSPFREQYF.

This chain links TRBV3-1 (or the pseudogene TRBV3-2) with TRBJ2-7, with 10 bases fitting TRBD1. After removal of 4 bases from V and 3 bases from J, the junction contained 3 bases not matched to a gene. The CDR3 runs 14 residues. Germline V gives CDR1 LGHDT, CDR2 YNNKEL (reference sequence). CDR3 sequence (DNA): TGTGCCAGCAGCCGACGGACAGGGGGCTACGAGCAGTACTTC. This codes for CASSRRTGGYEQYF.

J is TRBJ2-5 and V is TRBV3-1 (or the pseudogene TRBV3-2), with 8 positions matching TRBD2. V gave up 4 bases and J gave up 5 bases; unmatched junction bases: 12. The CDR3 sequence is 16 residues long. Germline V gene lookup returns CDR1 LGHDT and CDR2 YNNKEL (reference sequence). In nucleotides, the CDR3 is TGTGCCAGCAGCCCGGGGGCGTTCCGGGGGGGGGAGACCCAGTACTTC. Translating it yields CASSPGAFRGGETQYF.

The chain couples TRBV12-5 to TRBJ2-1; D might be TRBD2 (6 bases). Looked up from germline, CDR1 is LGHNT and CDR2 is FRNRAP. The CDR3 is 16 residues long. V shed 1 base and J shed 3 bases, with 13 bases lying between them. CDR3 loop: CASGLAPGGNYNEQFF. CDR3 DNA: TGTGCTAGTGGTTTGGCCCCCGGGGGAAACTACAATGAGCAGTTCTTC. Full variable domain (rest looked up from reference TRBV12-5 and TRBJ2-1): DARVTQTPRHKVTEMGQEVTMRCQPILGHNTVFWYRQTMMQGLELLAYFRNRAPLDDSGMPKDRFSAEMPDATLATLKIQPSEPRDSAVYFCASGLAPGGNYNEQFFGPGTRLTVL.

V usage is TRBV27 and J usage is TRBJ2-1, with no clear D. Germline V gene sequence: CDR1 MNHEY, CDR2 SMNVEV (reference sequence). The CDR3 length is 17 residues. With 7 bases removed from V and 0 bases from J, the gap between germline ends came to 19 bases. The CDR3 is CASTSRDTARSYNEQFF. CDR3 sequence (DNA): TGTGCCAGCACTTCACGCGACACCGCCCGCTCCTACAATGAGCAGTTCTTC.

V usage is TRBV11-2 and J usage is TRBJ1-4; 8 bases are a match to TRBD1. Germline V lookup: CDR1 SGHAT, CDR2 FQNNGV. Trimming at V came to 5 bases and at J to 2 bases, leaving 13 bases not matched to a gene. This CDR3 spans 18 amino acids. CDR3 in DNA: TGTGCCAGCAGCACTATACGGACAGGGAAAAGGACTAATGAAAAACTGTTTTTT. Amino acid sequence: CASSTIRTGKRTNEKLFF.

Note on this clone: This CDR3 is also generated by other DNA sequences in the sample. The V and J genes are TRBV19 and TRBJ2-5; the D gene is possibly TRBD2 (6 bases). V lost 0 bases and J lost 6, with 8 bases in between. CDR3 size: 13 residues. Germline V CDR1 and CDR2: LNHDA, SQIVND (reference sequence). The CDR3 loop is CASSIDREKTQYF. The CDR3 DNA reads as TGTGCCAGTAGTATAGACCGGGAGAAGACCCAGTACTTC.